Following are 9 T cell receptor beta chains from one sample sequenced in a study of shared clonotypes between healthy human individuals. Only in-frame clones appear in the TCRdb table, and some are missing; sequencing was by immunoSEQ multiplex PCR. The sample shows about 510,000 clones, 95% to 97% of them seen only once. Sequencing was carried out using naive CD4+ T cells sorted from blood. Subset here: CD45RA+ positively selected. Receptors were obtained from a woman aged 25 to 39 in good health.

The chain joins TRBV7-7 to TRBJ2-1; 8 positions agree with TRBD1. The CDR3 runs 15 residues. CDR1 SSHAT and CDR2 FNYEAQ come from the germline V gene (reference sequence). V was clipped by 1 base and J by 2 bases; unmatched bases: 1. The CDR3 DNA follows: TGTGCCAGCAGCTTAGTACAGGGGGCCTACAATGAGCAGTTCTTC. This sequence encodes CASSLVQGAYNEQFF. Drawing the rest from reference TRBV7-7 and TRBJ2-1, the complete variable domain is GAGVSQSPRYKVTKRGQDVTLRCDPISSHATLYWYQQALGQGPEFLTYFNYEAQPDKSGLPSDRFSAERPEGSISTLTIQRTEQRDSAMYRCASSLVQGAYNEQFFGPGTRLTVL.

The chain recombines TRBV28 with TRBJ2-1; D remains unclear. The ends were cut back, 8 bases at V and 8 bases at J, with 22 bases in the middle. From germline, CDR1 is MDHEN and CDR2 SYDVKM. The CDR3 covers 15 residues. The CDR3: CASLPSLSSYYEQFF. The CDR3, as DNA: TGTGCCAGCCTACCATCCCTAAGTTCGTATTATGAGCAGTTCTTC.

The chain links TRBV10-3 to TRBJ1-1; weak D call: TRBD1 (6 bases). V was trimmed by 0 bases and J by 3 bases, leaving 8 bases between them. Germline CDR1 reads ENHRY; CDR2 reads SYGVKD. This CDR3 region has 14 residues. CDR3 sequence (DNA): TGTGCCATCAGTGAGTCACAGGGCTACACTGAAGCTTTCTTT. This translates into CAISESQGYTEAFF.

The rearrangement joins TRBV7-9 to TRBJ2-1, with 11 bases identical to TRBD2. Per germline, CDR1 SEHNR and CDR2 FQNEAQ (reference sequence). The CDR3 is 16 amino acids. With 1 base clipped from V and 4 bases from J, the junction kept 3 bases outside the gene matches. The CDR3 sequence is CASSLEGTSGYNEQFF. In nucleotides, the CDR3 is TGTGCCAGCAGCTTAGAAGGGACTAGCGGTTACAATGAGCAGTTCTTC.

The rearrangement uses TRBV19 and TRBJ1-2, with D unresolved. Trimming pared 5 bases from V and 0 bases from J, leaving 16 bases between. CDR3 size: 16 residues. CDR1 is LNHDA and CDR2 is SQIVND in the germline V gene (reference sequence). The CDR3 DNA reads TGTGCCAGTAGTCTCTCCTGGCAGAGGGCTAACTATGGCTACACCTTC. Its translation is CASSLSWQRANYGYTF.

V usage is TRBV6-6 and J usage is TRBJ2-7, with D uncertain. There are 14 residues in the CDR3. Deletions cut 5 bases from V and 2 bases from J, with 13 bases between. Germline loops: CDR1 MNHNY, CDR2 SVGAGI (reference sequence). As DNA, the CDR3 is TGTGCCAGCAGTCGCGACTCAAACGCCTACGAGCAGTACTTC. Translated, it gives CASSRDSNAYEQYF.

The CDR3 DNA sequence: TGTGCCAGTAGACTAACAACAGGTGCAACTAATGAAAAACTGTTTTTT. Translated, it gives CASRLTTGATNEKLFF. This chain links TRBV19 with TRBJ1-4; D possibly corresponds to TRBD1 (5 bases). Looked up from germline, CDR1 is LNHDA and CDR2 is SQIVND (reference sequence). The CDR3 sequence is 16 residues long. Trimming took 6 bases from V and 0 from J, leaving 14 bases between them.

The chain employs TRBV19 and TRBJ2-3; weak D call: TRBD2 (5 bases). The germline gives CDR1 LNHDA, CDR2 SQIVND (reference sequence). The CDR3 has 14 residues. V lost 3 bases and J 0 bases, leaving 7 bases between the germline ends. The CDR3, as DNA: TGTGCCAGTAGTATGCCGGGAAGCACAGATACGCAGTATTTT. Amino acid sequence: CASSMPGSTDTQYF.

V and J are TRBV30 and TRBJ2-4; D ambiguous. Per germline, CDR1 GTSNPN and CDR2 SVGIG (reference sequence). The length of the CDR3 is 11 residues. Trimming removed 4 bases from V and 8 bases from J, with 9 bases in between. CDR3 sequence: CAWTTGDIQYF. As DNA, the CDR3 is TGTGCCTGGACAACTGGGGACATTCAGTACTTC. Full variable domain (missing parts from reference TRBV30 and TRBJ2-4): SQTIHQWPATLVQPVGSPLSLECTVEGTSNPNLYWYRQAAGRGLQLLFYSVGIGQISSEVPQNLSASRPQDRQFILSSKKLLLSDSGFYLCAWTTGDIQYFGAGTRLSVL.